This passage covers 10 T cell receptor beta chains from one sample sequenced in a study of graft-versus-host responses after intestinal transplantation. What these receptors recognize is not known. Measured with immunoSEQ multiplex PCR; TCRdb has only the in-frame clones, and not every one. Of about 85,000 clones in the sample, under 85% are singletons; the top ten hold 17%. Sequenced here: unstimulated CD8+ T cells sorted from spleen or lymph node cells, sampled before intestinal transplant. All receptors derive from a human donor who received an intestinal transplant.

The genes are TRBV13 and TRBJ2-5, with unresolved D. V gave up 2 bases and J gave up 0 bases, with 7 bases separating them. The CDR3 contains 14 residues. Germline CDR1 reads PRHDT; CDR2 reads FYEKMQ (reference sequence). DNA for the CDR3: TGTGCCAGCAGCTTACACGCGGACCAAGAGACCCAGTACTTC. This sequence encodes CASSLHADQETQYF.

The rearrangement joins TRBV5-5 to TRBJ2-2; D remains ambiguous. Germline V gives CDR1 SGHKS, CDR2 YYEKEE (reference sequence). The CDR3 covers 11 residues. V dropped 2 bases and J dropped 6 bases, with 2 bases sitting between them. CDR3 DNA: TGTGCCAGCAGCTTATCCGGGGAGCTGTTTTTT. Residues: CASSLSGELFF.

The V call is TRBV4-1, the J call TRBJ2-7, with D maybe TRBD1 (6 bases). The CDR3 sequence is 15 residues long. The germline V and J ends were trimmed by 1 base and 5 bases, with 15 bases remaining between them. CDR1 and CDR2 from the germline V gene are MGHRA and YSYEKL. CDR3: CASSQGGGLVNEQYF. DNA for the CDR3: TGCGCCAGCAGCCAAGGAGGGGGATTAGTGAACGAGCAGTACTTC.

V is TRBV7-2 and J is TRBJ2-3, with 9 bases identical to TRBD2. After removal of 6 bases from V and 0 bases from J, the junction contained 7 bases not matched to a gene. Looked up from germline, CDR1 is SGHTA and CDR2 is FQGNSA. CDR3 length equals 16 residues. CDR3 coding DNA: TGTGCCAGCAGTCTAAGCGGGAGGCCTAGCACAGATACGCAGTATTTT. It is translated as CASSLSGRPSTDTQYF.

The chain joins TRBV4-1 to TRBJ2-6; D not certain. CDR1 and CDR2 (germline): MGHRA, YSYEKL. The CDR3 totals 17 residues. V lost 0 bases, J lost 1 base, and 10 bases lay in between. The chain's CDR3 is CASSQDSRLSGANVLTF. Written as DNA, the CDR3 is TGCGCCAGCAGCCAAGACAGCAGACTTTCTGGGGCCAACGTCCTGACTTTC.

The V call is TRBV15, the J call TRBJ1-5; tentative D call: TRBD1 (6 bases). CDR3 length equals 16 residues. Germline V CDR1 and CDR2: LNHNV, YYDKDF (reference sequence). V was shortened by 0 bases and J by 0 bases, with 9 bases between the two germline ends. In DNA form, the CDR3 reads TGTGCCACCAGCAGAGATAACAGGGATAGCAATCAGCCCCAGCATTTT. Its translation: CATSRDNRDSNQPQHF.

This clone has just one count. The junction does not match germline at one end; this may be a read error. The chain recombines TRBV4-1 with TRBJ2-3; no clear D gene. Germline CDR1 and CDR2: MGHRA and YSYEKL. CDR3 length: 15 residues. CDR3: CASSHRAANTDTQYF. In nucleotides, the CDR3 is TGTGCCAGCAGTCACCGGGCGGCTAACACAGATACGCAGTATTTT.

The rearrangement uses TRBV10-3 and TRBJ2-4; 9 bases line up with TRBD2. The CDR3 has 17 residues. Germline V gene sequence: CDR1 ENHRY, CDR2 SYGVKD. Trimming at V came to 2 bases and at J to 4 bases, leaving 9 bases not matched to a gene. The CDR3: CAISEKWAGGAKNIQYF. In DNA form, the CDR3 reads TGTGCCATCAGTGAGAAATGGGCGGGAGGGGCAAAAAACATTCAGTACTTC.

V is TRBV6-1 and J is TRBJ2-1; D remains ambiguous. Looked up from germline, CDR1 is MNHNS and CDR2 is SASEGT. V lost 5 bases, J lost 0 bases, and 8 bases lay in between. This CDR3 has 14 amino acids. The CDR3 bases are TGTGCCAGCAGTACCAAGAGCTCCTACAATGAGCAGTTCTTC. Its translation: CASSTKSSYNEQFF.

The chain joins TRBV27 to TRBJ1-2, with D possibly being TRBD1 (5 bases). CDR3 length equals 15 residues. The V end lost 2 bases, the J end lost 4 bases, and 14 bases lay between the germline ends. Germline loops: CDR1 MNHEY, CDR2 SMNVEV (reference sequence). CDR3 DNA: TGTGCCAGCAGTTTAGGTTTGGGCAGGGCCTATGGCTACACCTTC. Encoded protein: CASSLGLGRAYGYTF.